This TCR beta chain stems from a study of human T cells and chemical hapten exposure. Study background: Across samples, TCR yields varied, mostly owing to small differences in pooled library volumes. Overall study results and limits: No change in TCRs above 1 in 1000 frequency was produced by DPC sensitization.

Authors' processing steps: Samples had a median of around 91,000 TCRs, ranging about 23,224 to 700,000. In TCRdb, the 5' RACE reads were re-called with MiXCR into one record per CDR3 protein. These V and J calls rely on TCRdb rather than the paper's analysis. The repertoire consists of around 82,000 distinct CDR3 sequences, with about 8% occurring once and the leading ten covering under 3%. This clonotype was seen ten or more times. Its antigen is currently unknown. RNA extraction used unfractionated whole blood as the source of total RNA. Germline CDR1 reads ENHRY; CDR2 reads SYGVKD. This CDR3 has 15 residues. J was trimmed by 0 bases and V by 11 bases; bases with no gene match: 8.

The J gene is TRBJ2-1, the V gene TRBV10-3; TRBD2 matches at 9 bases. This receptor was obtained from a male donor in good health. The chain's CDR3 is CAVQREVSSYNEQFF. CDR3 bases: TGTGCCGTCCAGCGGGAGGTTAGCTCCTACAATGAGCAGTTCTTC.